This T cell receptor (beta chain) is drawn from a study of tumor-infiltrating lymphocytes in localized non-small cell lung cancer. Study in general: Resected tumor was paired with non-adjacent uninvolved lung from the same patient.

This clone was counted once. The antigen is unknown. Losses at the gene ends were 4 bases for V and 2 bases for J; bases not matched to a gene: 1. This CDR3 has 14 amino acids. CDR1 MNHNY and CDR2 SVGAGI come from the germline V gene (reference sequence). Study findings and constraints: Not all patients were TCR sequenced, owing to tissue quantity.

Assay used: immunoSEQ multiplex PCR; TCRdb lists only in-frame clones, some missing. In the table there are about 24,000 clones, under 75% of which are singletons. The genes are TRBV6-6 and TRBJ2-3; 9 positions agree with TRBD2. Input material: lung tumor tissue. The receptor was isolated from a human donor with non-small cell lung cancer. Here the CDR3 reads CASSLAGVTDTQYF. The CDR3 region has the DNA TGTGCCAGCAGTTTAGCGGGGGTCACAGATACGCAGTATTTT.